The clone carrying this T cell receptor beta chain was seen more than once but under ten times. Its antigen remains unidentified. Uncontrolled infection, other autoimmune disease, pregnancy or lactation led to exclusion. TCR beta CDR3 region amplification was performed from RNA transcripts. The primer set for the first-round RT-PCR of the TCR CDR3 was HTBI. MiXCR was run by TCRdb on the multiplex PCR reads, yielding one entry per CDR3 protein. The sample shows hundreds of thousands of distinct CDR3 sequences, less than 20% of them seen only once. The data stem from a study of T cells in Graves' hyperthyroidism and ophthalmopathy. Study-level points and caveats: The model predicted ophthalmopathy a median 6.5 months before onset. Most thyroid clonotypes expanded above 0.001 appeared in blood too.

The sample comprised blood. This receptor was taken from a woman in her late teens or twenties with Graves' hyperthyroidism that later progressed to Graves' ophthalmopathy.

CDR3 in amino acids: CASSENYYRGETQYF. The CDR3 DNA reads as TGTGCCAGCAGTGAAAACTACTACAGGGGGGAGACCCAGTACTTC. V is TRBV6-1 and J is TRBJ2-5; 8 bases match TRBD1. Germline trimming cut 2 bases from V and 5 bases from J; bases unmatched to any gene: 7. Germline assignment: CDR1 MNHNS and CDR2 SASEGT. This CDR3 is 15 amino acids long.